This TCR beta chain was obtained from a study of graft-versus-host responses after intestinal transplantation. Study-level results: Investigators detected GvH clones in recipient marrow, with some emerging earlier in ileum or blood.

This clone has just a few counts. Responder cells labeled with CFSE (roughly 200,000) were co-plated with irradiated stimulator cells labeled with violet dye (roughly 200,000). TCRdb's table, derived via immunoSEQ multiplex PCR, lists solely in-frame clones and lacks some. The table includes 5,500 to 8,500 clones, around 26% detected once. The CDR3 extends over 12 amino acids. V lost 3 bases, J lost 7 bases, and 9 bases lay in between. The germline CDR1 and CDR2 sequences are KGHSH and LQKENI. The TCR originated in a human patient who received an intestinal transplant. The chain links TRBV18 to TRBJ1-2; D gene uncertain. Material: alloreactive CD4+ T cells from a mixed lymphocyte reaction culture, obtained before intestinal transplant. Subset given: CFSE-low proliferating T cells sorted from roughly six-day pre-transplant mixed lymphocyte reaction (GvH or HvG direction). DNA for the CDR3: TGTGCCAGCTCACCGCAGGAGGGTGGCTACACCTTC. This translates into CASSPQEGGYTF.